Shown below are 24 T cell receptor beta chains from a single sample sequenced in a study of T cell repertoires in cytomegalovirus infection (dated by TCRdb to between 2018 and 2020). The sequencer was an Illumina HiSeq 1500. TCRdb reworked the public reads: Q25 trimming with fastp, MiXCR clone assembly, productive beta chains retained. Identical CDR3 protein sequences are pooled into one entry, listed with their most common genes and DNA. This sample gives approximately 76,000 distinct CDR3 sequences in total; 3.7% of them show up just once. Jointly, the top ten make up 3.5% to 6% of the sample. The sample comprised PBMCs. The receptors stem from a human donor in good health (CMV status not recorded). Some clones in this sample may be carry-over from other donors' samples.

This clonotype appeared many times. This rearrangement joins TRBV20-1 to TRBJ1-4; TRBD1 agrees at 7 bases. This CDR3 has 12 amino acids. The germline V gene has CDR1 DFQATT and CDR2 SNEGSKA (reference sequence). Trimming cost V 6 bases and J 8 bases; bases outside gene matches: 6. In DNA, the CDR3 is TGCAGTGCCGACAGGGAAGGCGAAAAACTGTTTTTT. Its translation: CSADREGEKLFF.

A remark on this clonotype: A read error may explain this, as a much larger clone is one base away. The chain recombines TRBV20-1 with TRBJ2-5; D may be TRBD2 (5 bases). The CDR3 is made up of 15 amino acids. Germline assignment: CDR1 DFQATT and CDR2 SNEGSKA (reference sequence). CDR3 sequence (DNA): TGCAATGCTAGAAAGGAGGCGATCTTCCAAGAGACCCAGTACTTC. Translating gives CNARKEAIFQETQYF.

This clonotype appeared many times. The rearrangement joins TRBV7-8 to TRBJ2-3; D not certain. CDR1 is SGHVS, CDR2 FQNEAQ, per germline. V dropped 4 bases and J dropped 5 bases, with 7 bases sitting between them. The length of the CDR3 is 12 residues. The CDR3 loop is CASSSFQDTQYF. The CDR3 DNA sequence: TGTGCCAGCAGCTCCTTTCAAGATACGCAGTATTTT.

This clonotype was recorded many times. This chain links TRBV6-6 with TRBJ1-2, with a tentative D call TRBD1 (6 bases). This CDR3 is built from 12 residues. V was shortened by 5 bases and J by 9 bases, with 13 bases between the two germline ends. Germline loops: CDR1 MNHNY, CDR2 SVGAGI (reference sequence). As DNA, the CDR3 is TGTGCCAGCAGTATCTCCGGGGACAGCTACACCTTC. It codes for CASSISGDSYTF.

This clonotype was detected ten times or more. The gene calls are TRBV12-3 or TRBV12-4 and TRBJ2-5; 10 bases map to TRBD2. V was pared by 5 bases and J by 5 bases, with 8 bases of the junction left unmatched. The CDR3 is 15 residues long. This CDR3 reads CASSRSSGGTETQYF. The DNA of the CDR3 is TGTGCCAGCAGTAGATCTAGCGGGGGAACGGAGACCCAGTACTTC.

This clonotype was observed many times. This chain uses TRBV12-3 or TRBV12-4 with TRBJ2-1, with unresolved D. The CDR3 spans 13 residues. V was trimmed by 8 bases and J by 7 bases, leaving 15 bases between them. The DNA of the CDR3 is TGTGCCAGCGGCCAAGATAATAGTAATGAGCAGTTCTTC. It codes for CASGQDNSNEQFF.

This clonotype was observed at least ten times. The chain links TRBV6-6 to TRBJ2-7; TRBD2 might be the D (5 bases). Trimming took 0 bases from V and 7 from J, leaving 16 bases between them. CDR3 length: 15 amino acids. CDR1 is MNHNY, CDR2 SVGAGI, per germline (reference sequence). CDR3 sequence (DNA): TGTGCCAGCAGTTACTCGAGCGACGGACTCGGGGAGCAGTACTTC. Protein: CASSYSSDGLGEQYF.

This clonotype was counted many times. The V call is TRBV29-1, the J call TRBJ2-2; D is uncertain. CDR1 and CDR2 from the germline V gene are SQVTM and ANQGSEA. Between the trimmed V and J ends, which lost 7 bases and 4 bases, there was a span of 13 bases. The CDR3 is made up of 13 amino acids. The CDR3 loop is CSADGSGTGELFF. The DNA for the CDR3 is TGCAGCGCCGACGGGTCGGGCACCGGGGAGCTGTTTTTT.

This clonotype was counted ten times or more. The chain has TRBV6-6 and TRBJ2-1; 8 bases fit TRBD1. Germline assignment: CDR1 MNHNY and CDR2 SVGAGI (reference sequence). The CDR3 has 14 residues. Trimming took 5 bases from V and 3 from J; bases not matched to a gene: 3. The CDR3: CASSRQGIYNEQFF. The CDR3 bases are TGTGCCAGCAGTAGACAGGGGATCTACAATGAGCAGTTCTTC.

This clonotype showed up many times. The chain uses TRBV6-2 or TRBV6-3 and TRBJ1-2; D is unclear. Deletions cut 1 base from V and 5 bases from J, with 14 bases between. CDR1 MNHEY and CDR2 SVGEGT come from the germline V gene. This CDR3 spans 15 amino acids. CDR3 in amino acids: CASSYLGSSMYGYTF. CDR3 DNA: TGTGCCAGCAGTTACTTAGGCAGCTCCATGTATGGCTACACCTTC.

In its sample, this clonotype was seen many times. V gene TRBV6-6 combines with J gene TRBJ1-1, with 8 bases matching TRBD1. V was clipped by 6 bases and J by 6 bases; unmatched bases: 6. Germline CDR1 is MNHNY and CDR2 is SVGAGI (reference sequence). CDR3 length: 13 amino acids. This CDR3 reads CASRNRGDAEAFF. DNA of the CDR3: TGTGCCAGCAGAAACAGGGGGGACGCTGAAGCTTTCTTT.

This clonotype was counted many times. This chain joins TRBV5-6 and TRBJ1-2; no definite D call. V shed 0 bases and J shed 6 bases, with 12 bases lying between them. The CDR3 extends over 14 amino acids. Germline V gene data show CDR1 as SGHDT and CDR2 as YYEEEE. The CDR3 nucleotides read TGTGCCAGCAGCTTGGTTTTGGGAAACGATGGCTACACCTTC. Amino acids: CASSLVLGNDGYTF.

This clonotype came up many times. The DNA for the CDR3 is TGTGCCAGCAGAGCCTCAGGTGCCAGCAATCAGCCCCAGCATTTT. Protein: CASRASGASNQPQHF. The rearrangement links TRBV28 to TRBJ1-5; no reliable D call. CDR3 length: 15 amino acids. Germline values: CDR1 MDHEN, CDR2 SYDVKM. V was cut by 6 bases and J by 1 base, with 13 bases left in between.

This clonotype was observed at least ten times. The V gene is TRBV28, the J gene TRBJ1-5, with a weak D call TRBD1 (5 bases). Germline V gene sequence: CDR1 MDHEN, CDR2 SYDVKM. The CDR3 has 15 amino acids. The V end was cut by 7 bases, the J end by 0 bases, with 13 bases between. CDR3 in amino acids: CASTFGGASNQPQHF. For the CDR3, the DNA is TGTGCCAGCACCTTCGGAGGGGCTAGCAATCAGCCCCAGCATTTT.

This clonotype was seen at least ten times. This sequence joins TRBV7-2 and TRBJ1-5, with D unclear. Per the germline V gene, CDR1 is SGHTA and CDR2 is FQGNSA. The length of the CDR3 is 13 residues. Between the trimmed V and J ends, which lost 5 bases and 7 bases, there was a span of 12 bases. This CDR3 is CASSRERIQPQHF. Written as DNA, the CDR3 is TGTGCCAGCAGCCGAGAGCGGATCCAGCCCCAGCATTTT.

This clonotype was detected many times. CDR3 DNA: TGTGCCAGCCGGGATGGACTAGTCTCAGATACGCAGTATTTT. Its translation: CASRDGLVSDTQYF. The chain carries TRBV2 and TRBJ2-3; 7 bases are shared with TRBD2. CDR1 and CDR2 (germline): SNHLY, FYNNEI. CDR3 size: 14 residues. V lost 8 bases and J lost 4; bases outside the gene matches: 9.

This clonotype was detected many times. The V gene is TRBV6-2 or TRBV6-3, the J gene TRBJ2-3; D might be TRBD2 (5 bases). The germline gives CDR1 MNHEY, CDR2 SVGEGT. Trimming pared 0 bases from V and 2 bases from J, leaving 9 bases between. The CDR3 runs to 15 residues. CDR3 in amino acids: CASSYSSRDTDTQYF. Here the CDR3 DNA reads TGTGCCAGCAGTTACTCGAGTCGGGACACAGATACGCAGTATTTT.

This clonotype was detected many times. This sequence joins TRBV19 and TRBJ1-1; 11 bases map to TRBD1. The ends lost 5 bases at V and 6 bases at J; junction bases unmatched: 5. This CDR3 contains 14 residues. Germline V gives CDR1 LNHDA, CDR2 SQIVND (reference sequence). CDR3 region: CASSSRTGGSEAFF. CDR3 coding DNA: TGTGCCAGTAGTTCTCGGACAGGGGGCTCTGAAGCTTTCTTT.

This clonotype was observed many times. The chain joins TRBV7-2 to TRBJ1-2; D gene ambiguous. V lost 5 bases, J lost 0 bases, and 16 bases lay in between. The germline CDR1 and CDR2 sequences are SGHTA and FQGNSA. There are 16 residues in the CDR3. CDR3 amino acids: CASSLSGRLTNYGYTF. The CDR3 DNA is TGTGCCAGCAGCCTATCAGGACGGCTGACTAACTATGGCTACACCTTC.

There are many counts of this clonotype. This chain joins TRBV4-3 and TRBJ1-4; D possibly corresponds to TRBD1 (5 bases). The CDR3 sequence is 15 residues long. Germline loops: CDR1 LGHNA, CDR2 YSLEER. Between the trimmed V and J ends, which lost 0 bases and 6 bases, there was a span of 11 bases. This chain's CDR3 is CASSQDWRGDEKLFF. As DNA, the CDR3 is TGCGCCAGCAGCCAAGATTGGAGGGGTGATGAAAAACTGTTTTTT.

This clonotype has at least ten counts. The chain links TRBV7-2 to TRBJ2-7; D remains ambiguous. The CDR3 totals 14 residues. Deletions cut 1 base from V and 0 bases from J, with 7 bases between. CDR1 SGHTA and CDR2 FQGNSA come from the germline V gene. The CDR3 DNA follows: TGTGCCAGCAGCTTAGAAGCGACCTCCTACGAGCAGTACTTC. It yields the protein CASSLEATSYEQYF.

Ten or more counts support this clonotype. The V gene is TRBV10-3, the J gene TRBJ2-7; possibly TRBD1 for D (5 bases). Trimming pared 4 bases from V and 2 bases from J, leaving 12 bases between. Germline CDR1 reads ENHRY; CDR2 reads SYGVKD. The CDR3 covers 14 residues. The CDR3 bases are TGTGCCATCAGTGCGACAGAGATGACCTACGAGCAGTACTTC. Its translation is CAISATEMTYEQYF.

The table lists this clonotype with many counts. The chain joins TRBV7-2 to TRBJ2-7; D uncertain. V was cut by 7 bases and J by 0 bases, with 10 bases left in between. The CDR3 totals 13 residues. The germline V gene encodes CDR1 SGHTA and CDR2 FQGNSA. In DNA, the CDR3 is TGTGCCAGCACCCTGGGCGGCTCCTACGAGCAGTACTTC. This gives the protein CASTLGGSYEQYF.

This clonotype showed up many times. J is TRBJ1-1 and V is TRBV16; D is perhaps TRBD1 (5 bases). There are 14 residues in the CDR3. Germline assignment: CDR1 KGHSY and CDR2 FQNENV. Trimming took off 6 bases at V and 6 bases at J, with 17 bases between the two ends. The CDR3 region has the DNA TGTGCCAGCAGTCCCCAGATCCCAGGGCCTGAAGCTTTCTTT. It is translated as CASSPQIPGPEAFF.